Listed below are T cell receptor beta chains from one sample, sequenced in a study of T cell repertoires in cytomegalovirus infection. For these TCRs, the target antigens are not known. TCRdb independently ran MiXCR on the reads; one entry per CDR3 protein. The sample includes 370,000 or so distinct CDR3 sequences, about 35% of them seen just once. The specimen comprised cultured PBMCs, sampled from culture after CMV antigen stimulation. The receptor set was obtained from a human donor in good health (CMV status not recorded). Some clones in this sample may be carry-over from other donors' samples. CDR3s include the opening cysteine and the closing phenylalanine or tryptophan. A D gene is named only where the DNA matches it firmly. Size tells how often a clone was seen (once, few, many) or the class of an expanded clone, and some rows leave it out.

>-|-|TRBV12-3/TRBV12-4|TRBJ2-7
TGTGCCAGCAGTCTATTCCGTGACGAGCAGTACTTC
CASSLFRDEQYF
>-|TRBD1|TRBV18|TRBJ1-2
TGTGCCAGCCACCGACAGGGGCCTGCTAACTATGGCTACACCTTC
CASHRQGPANYGYTF
>-|TRBD1|TRBV5-1|TRBJ2-7
TGCGCCAGCAGCGTGGAAGGAGCAGGGGGCTACGAGCAGTACTTC
CASSVEGAGGYEQYF
>few|-|TRBV6-6|TRBJ1-1
TGTGCCAGCAGTTACGGTGGGGACGTTGAAGCTTTCTTT
CASSYGGDVEAFF
>-|TRBD1|TRBV29-1|TRBJ2-3
TGCAGCGTTGAAGCCCCGGGACAGGGCGGTAGAAGCACAGATACGCAGTATTTT
CSVEAPGQGGRSTDTQYF
>many|-|TRBV7-8|TRBJ2-1
TGTGCCAGCAGCCAGGACGGACGGAATGAGCAGTTCTTC
CASSQDGRNEQFF
>-|TRBD1|TRBV6-6|TRBJ2-1
TGTGCCAGCAGTTACGCCGGGACAGGGGTACTCCGAACCTACATTGAGCAGTTCTTC
CASSYAGTGVLRTYIEQFF
>-|-|TRBV6-2/TRBV6-3|TRBJ2-5
TGTGCCACCGGCAGGGGAGAGACCCAGTACTTC
CATGRGETQYF
>-|TRBD1|TRBV19|TRBJ2-5
TGTGCCAGTAGTGTGGGACAGGGTCAACTGGAGACCCAGTACTTC
CASSVGQGQLETQYF
>few|-|TRBV5-1|TRBJ1-2
TGCGCCAGCAGCGTCAGCTTCGGAGATGGCTACACCTTC
CASSVSFGDGYTF
>-|TRBD1|TRBV27|TRBJ1-6
TGTGCCAGCAGTTCAACGTACAGGGGTGGGAATTCACCCCTCCACTTT
CASSSTYRGGNSPLHF
>-|TRBD2|TRBV25-1|TRBJ2-7
TGTGCCAGCAGTGTAGCGGGAGGGCACTACGAGCAGTACTTC
CASSVAGGHYEQYF
>-|-|TRBV24-1|TRBJ1-2
TGTGCCACACTTCACGAGGACCGCTATGGCTACACCTTC
CATLHEDRYGYTF
>-|TRBD2|TRBV5-4|TRBJ2-1
TGTGCCAGCAGCGGAACTAGCGGGAGGGCCGATGAGCAGTTCTTC
CASSGTSGRADEQFF
>few|-|TRBV7-9|TRBJ2-3
TGTGCCAGCAGCCCTCCTGGTTCCACAACAGATACGCAGTATTTT
CASSPPGSTTDTQYF
>-|-|TRBV3-1|TRBJ1-6
TGTGCCAGCAGCCGGACAGATAATTCACCCCTCCACTTT
CASSRTDNSPLHF
>-|-|TRBV24-1|TRBJ1-1
TGTGCCCGGGGGTGCGCGGACACTGAAGCTTTCTTT
CARGCADTEAFF
>-|TRBD1|TRBV28|TRBJ2-7
TGTGCCAGCAGTTTAAAAGGGACAGGGGGAAGTGGCGAGCAGTACTTC
CASSLKGTGGSGEQYF
>many|-|TRBV4-1|TRBJ1-2
TGCGCCAGCAGCTATATACCGGACAGTAACTATGGCTACACCTTC
CASSYIPDSNYGYTF
>-|-|TRBV5-4|TRBJ2-1
TGTGCCAGCAGCTTGACAGAAGAGCAGTTCTTC
CASSLTEEQFF
>-|-|TRBV7-2|TRBJ2-4
TGTGCCAGCAGCCGGAATCAGGCTCTAGCCAAAAACATTCAGTACTTC
CASSRNQALAKNIQYF
>-|TRBD2|TRBV7-2|TRBJ2-3
TGTGCCAGCAGCTACGGGACTAGCGGCCCCACAGATACGCAGTATTTT
CASSYGTSGPTDTQYF
>-|-|TRBV20-1|TRBJ2-5
TGCAGTGCTAGAGATATCGGGGCCGGAAAAGAGACCCAGTACTTC
CSARDIGAGKETQYF
>few|-|TRBV18|TRBJ2-5
TGTGCCAGCTCACCGATCGTGGGCGCATTGGAGACCCAGTACTTC
CASSPIVGALETQYF
>-|-|TRBV4-1|TRBJ2-7
TGCGCCAGCAGCCAAGATTCAGGGGGGGTTCCCTACGAGCAGTACTTC
CASSQDSGGVPYEQYF
>-|-|TRBV2|TRBJ1-5
TGTGCCGGGGGTCTAGGGGGCAATCAGCCCCAGCATTTT
CAGGLGGNQPQHF
>-|TRBD2|TRBV25-1|TRBJ2-1
TGTGCCAGCAGTGAATTCGGAATAGCGGGAGTAGACAATGAGCAGTTCTTC
CASSEFGIAGVDNEQFF
>-|-|TRBV12-3/TRBV12-4|TRBJ2-3
TGTGCCAGCAGTTTCTTAACGCTCGGGACAGATACGCAGTATTTT
CASSFLTLGTDTQYF
>-|TRBD1|TRBV19|TRBJ2-7
TGTGCCAGCCCCGGACAGGCCCTTTTCTCCTACGAGCAGTACTTC
CASPGQALFSYEQYF
>-|-|TRBV20-1|TRBJ2-3
TGCAGTGCTAGACGAGTAGGGGAAACAGATACGCAGTATTTT
CSARRVGETDTQYF
>few|-|TRBV4-1|TRBJ1-2
TGCGCCAGCAGCCAAGAATCGCAGGGTCGCTATGGCTACACCTTC
CASSQESQGRYGYTF
>few|-|TRBV7-2|TRBJ2-1
TGTGCCAGCAGCTACTACGGGGGTTACAATGAGCAGTTCTTC
CASSYYGGYNEQFF
>-|TRBD2|TRBV11-2|TRBJ2-1
TGTGCCAGCAGCTTAGAAGCGGGAATCGTCTACAATGAGCAGTTCTTC
CASSLEAGIVYNEQFF
>few|-|TRBV27|TRBJ2-5
TGTGCCAGCAGACCTGGACAGATCCAAGAGACCCAGTACTTC
CASRPGQIQETQYF
>few|-|TRBV4-3|TRBJ2-7
TGCGCCAGCAGCCAAGTTCGGGGCAAGGGCGAGCAGTACTTC
CASSQVRGKGEQYF
>-|-|TRBV24-1|TRBJ1-5
TGTGCCACCAGTGAGGTAATGAGCAATCAGCCCCAGCATTTT
CATSEVMSNQPQHF
>few|-|TRBV11-2|TRBJ2-5
TGTGCCAGCAGCACCGTCGGGACACAAAATCAAGAGACCCAGTACTTC
CASSTVGTQNQETQYF
>few|TRBD2|TRBV12-3/TRBV12-4|TRBJ2-2
TGTGCCAGCAGTTTAGAACGGGGAGGGCCGGCCGGGGAGCTGTTTTTT
CASSLERGGPAGELFF
>-|TRBD2|TRBV7-8|TRBJ2-1
TGTGCCAGCAGCGACGACTCTAGCGGGAGGGACGATGAGCAGTTCTTC
CASSDDSSGRDDEQFF
>-|-|TRBV7-2|TRBJ1-1
TGTGCCAGCAGCTTAGGGCCAGGGCGGACTGAAGCTTTCTTT
CASSLGPGRTEAFF
>-|-|TRBV7-2|TRBJ2-5
TGTGCCAGCAGCATACCCGGGACGTCGGAGACCCAGTACTTC
CASSIPGTSETQYF
>few|-|TRBV10-3|TRBJ1-2
TGTGCCATCAGTGGATCGGAAAAGGGCTATGGCTACACCTTC
CAISGSEKGYGYTF
>few|TRBD1|TRBV9|TRBJ1-2
TGTGCCAGCAGCGCAGGACAGGGCCCCCACTATGGCTACACCTTC
CASSAGQGPHYGYTF
>-|-|TRBV7-2|TRBJ1-2
TGTGCCAGCAGCTCCCTCGGATCCGATTATGGCTACACCTTC
CASSSLGSDYGYTF
>-|-|TRBV19|TRBJ2-1
TGTGCCAGTAGTATTAGGATTTACAACAATGAGCAGTTCTTC
CASSIRIYNNEQFF
>-|-|TRBV29-1|TRBJ2-5
TGCAGCGTTGAATTCCTATGGACCCAAGAGACCCAGTACTTC
CSVEFLWTQETQYF
>many|-|TRBV6-1|TRBJ1-4
TGTGCCAGCACACCACGGGGAGGCACTAATGAAAAACTGTTTTTT
CASTPRGGTNEKLFF
>-|-|TRBV28|TRBJ2-5
TGTGCCAGCAGTTTGCGGAGACAAGAGACCCAGTACTTC
CASSLRRQETQYF
>few|TRBD1|TRBV6-2/TRBV6-3|TRBJ1-1
TGTGCCAGCATCGCCGAACAGGGGCGTTGGACTGAAGCTTTCTTT
CASIAEQGRWTEAFF
>-|-|TRBV4-3|TRBJ2-1
TGCGCCAGCAGCCAAGTTGGTCTAAACGACTACTCCTACAATGAGCAGTTATTC
CASSQVGLNDYSYNEQLF
>few|-|TRBV12-3/TRBV12-4|TRBJ2-2
TGTGCCAGCAGTTTAATGATGGGGCCCGGGGAGCTGTTTTTT
CASSLMMGPGELFF
>-|TRBD2|TRBV20-1|TRBJ2-5
TGCAGTGCTCCTAGCGGGAAACAAGAGACCCAGTACTTC
CSAPSGKQETQYF
>-|TRBD1|TRBV6-1|TRBJ2-7
TGTGCCAGCACCGGTAGGACAGGGTCAGGCCTACGAATCTACGAGCAGTACTTC
CASTGRTGSGLRIYEQYF
>-|-|TRBV20-1|TRBJ1-2
TGCAGTGCTAGTCTTCCGGCTAACTATGGCTACACCTTC
CSASLPANYGYTF
>few|-|TRBV6-6|TRBJ1-6
TGTGCCAGCAGCATTGGGACACATAATTCACCCCTCCACTTT
CASSIGTHNSPLHF